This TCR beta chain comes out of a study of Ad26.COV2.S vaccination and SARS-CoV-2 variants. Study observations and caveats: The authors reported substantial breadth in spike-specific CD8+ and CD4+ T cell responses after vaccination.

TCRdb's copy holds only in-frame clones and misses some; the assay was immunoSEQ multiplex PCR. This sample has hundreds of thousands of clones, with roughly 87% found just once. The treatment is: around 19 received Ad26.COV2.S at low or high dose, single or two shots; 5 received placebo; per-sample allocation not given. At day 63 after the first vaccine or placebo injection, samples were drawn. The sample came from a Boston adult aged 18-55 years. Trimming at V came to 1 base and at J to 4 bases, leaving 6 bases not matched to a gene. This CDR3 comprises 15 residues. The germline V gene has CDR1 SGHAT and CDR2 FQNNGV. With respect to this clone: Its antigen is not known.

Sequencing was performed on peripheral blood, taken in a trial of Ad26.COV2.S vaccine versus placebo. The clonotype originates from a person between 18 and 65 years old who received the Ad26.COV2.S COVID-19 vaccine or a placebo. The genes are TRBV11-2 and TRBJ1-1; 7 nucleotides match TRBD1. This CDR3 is CASSLAGGAFTEAFF. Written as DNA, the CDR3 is TGTGCCAGCAGCTTAGCAGGGGGGGCGTTCACTGAAGCTTTCTTT.